This T cell receptor beta chain was identified during a study of shared clonotypes between healthy human individuals. Study observations and caveats: It was observed that 5% to 6% of naive CD4 clonotypes were shared across a handful of donors. Generally, naive subsets (rather than memory subsets) showed larger estimated richness.

Germline V lookup: CDR1 MNHNS, CDR2 SASEGT. Germline trimming cut 8 bases from V and 3 bases from J; bases unmatched to any gene: 4. This CDR3 contains 14 residues. Using about 0.2 ug DNA, 25,000 to 35,000 T cell genomes, the sorted-subset replicate PCRs were run. Method: immunoSEQ multiplex PCR; TCRdb's copy keeps in-frame clones and lacks some. The table records around 1.5 million clones, approximately 98% of them present only once. On this clone: Its antigen is unknown.

Sequencing was carried out using naive CD4+ T cells sorted from blood. Noted subset: CD45RA+ positively selected. The rearrangement uses TRBV6-1 and TRBJ1-2; 12 bases align to TRBD1. The TCR comes from a young man in good health. The CDR3 spells CASLGTGGDYGYTF. The CDR3 DNA is TGTGCCAGCTTAGGGACAGGGGGCGACTATGGCTACACCTTC.